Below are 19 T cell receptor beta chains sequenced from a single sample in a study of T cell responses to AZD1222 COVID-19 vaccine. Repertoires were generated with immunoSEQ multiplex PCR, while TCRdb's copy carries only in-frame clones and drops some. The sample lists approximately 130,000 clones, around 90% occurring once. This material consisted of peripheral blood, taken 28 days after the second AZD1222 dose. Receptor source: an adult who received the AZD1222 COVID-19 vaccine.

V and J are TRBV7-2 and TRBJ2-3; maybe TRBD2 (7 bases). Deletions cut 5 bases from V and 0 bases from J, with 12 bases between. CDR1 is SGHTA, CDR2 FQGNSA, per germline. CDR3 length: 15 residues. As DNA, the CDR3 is TGTGCCAGCAGCCCGGGGGGCCCTAGCACAGATACGCAGTATTTT. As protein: CASSPGGPSTDTQYF.

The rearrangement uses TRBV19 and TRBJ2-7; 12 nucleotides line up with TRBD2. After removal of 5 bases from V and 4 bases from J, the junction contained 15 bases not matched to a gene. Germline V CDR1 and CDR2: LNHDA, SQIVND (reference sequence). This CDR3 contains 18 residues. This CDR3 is CASSLQGATSGSNYEQYF. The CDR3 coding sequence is TGTGCCAGTAGTCTACAGGGGGCGACTAGCGGGAGTAATTACGAGCAGTACTTC.

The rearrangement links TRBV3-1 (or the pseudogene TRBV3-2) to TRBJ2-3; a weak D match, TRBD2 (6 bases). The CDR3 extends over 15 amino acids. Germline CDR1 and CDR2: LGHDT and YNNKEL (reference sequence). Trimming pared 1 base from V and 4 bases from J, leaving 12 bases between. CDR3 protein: CASSQGLVSADTQYF. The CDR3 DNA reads TGTGCCAGCAGCCAAGGACTAGTCTCTGCAGATACGCAGTATTTT.

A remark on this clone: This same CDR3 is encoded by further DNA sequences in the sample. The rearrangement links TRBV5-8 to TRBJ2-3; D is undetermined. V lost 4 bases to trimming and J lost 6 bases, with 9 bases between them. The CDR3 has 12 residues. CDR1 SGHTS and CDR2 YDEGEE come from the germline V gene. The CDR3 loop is CASSPRADTQYF. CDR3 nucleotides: TGTGCCAGCAGCCCCCGGGCCGATACGCAGTATTTT.

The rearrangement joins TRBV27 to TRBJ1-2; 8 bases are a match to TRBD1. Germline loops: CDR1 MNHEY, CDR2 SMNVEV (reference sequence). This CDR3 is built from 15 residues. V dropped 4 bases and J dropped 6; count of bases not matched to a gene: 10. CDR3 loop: CASSSTLTGVHGYTF. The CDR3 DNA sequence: TGTGCCAGCAGTTCAACCCTGACAGGGGTGCATGGCTACACCTTC.

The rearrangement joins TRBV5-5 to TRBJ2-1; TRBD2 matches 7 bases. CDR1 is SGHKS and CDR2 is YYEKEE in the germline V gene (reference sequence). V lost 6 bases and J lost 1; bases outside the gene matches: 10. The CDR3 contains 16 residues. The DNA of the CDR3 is TGTGCCAGCAACCCAATCGGGGGACTATCCTACAATGAGCAGTTCTTC. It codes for CASNPIGGLSYNEQFF.

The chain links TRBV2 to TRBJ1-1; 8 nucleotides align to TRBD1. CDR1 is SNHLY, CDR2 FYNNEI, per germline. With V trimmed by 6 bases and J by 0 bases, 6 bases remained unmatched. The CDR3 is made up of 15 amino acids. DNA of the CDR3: TGTGCCAGCAGGACAGGGGTCTACATGAACACTGAAGCTTTCTTT. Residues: CASRTGVYMNTEAFF.

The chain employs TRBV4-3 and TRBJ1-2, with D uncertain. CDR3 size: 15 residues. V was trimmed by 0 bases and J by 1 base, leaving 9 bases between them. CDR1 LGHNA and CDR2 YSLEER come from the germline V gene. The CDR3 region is CASSQDPGYNYGYTF. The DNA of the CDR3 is TGCGCCAGCAGCCAAGATCCGGGGTATAACTATGGCTACACCTTC.

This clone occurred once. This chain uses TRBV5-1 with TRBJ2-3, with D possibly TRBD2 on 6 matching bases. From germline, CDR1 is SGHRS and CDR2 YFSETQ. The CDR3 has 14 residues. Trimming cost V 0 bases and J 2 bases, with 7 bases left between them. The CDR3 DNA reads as TGCGCCAGCAGCTTGGAGGGACTCACAGATACGCAGTATTTT. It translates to CASSLEGLTDTQYF.

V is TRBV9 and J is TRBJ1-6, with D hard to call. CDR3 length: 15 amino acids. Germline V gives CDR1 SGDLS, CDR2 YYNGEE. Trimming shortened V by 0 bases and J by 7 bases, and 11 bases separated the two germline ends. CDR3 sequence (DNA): TGTGCCAGCAGCGTAGGTTGGGCTCGGAATTCACCCCTCCACTTT. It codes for CASSVGWARNSPLHF.

As DNA, the CDR3 is TGTGCCAGCTCACCAAGGGACTCCTACGAGCAGTACTTC. Its translation: CASSPRDSYEQYF. The chain employs TRBV18 and TRBJ2-7; D uncertain. The length of the CDR3 is 13 residues. The germline gives CDR1 KGHSH, CDR2 LQKENI. Trimming cost V 2 bases and J 0 bases, with 5 bases left between them.

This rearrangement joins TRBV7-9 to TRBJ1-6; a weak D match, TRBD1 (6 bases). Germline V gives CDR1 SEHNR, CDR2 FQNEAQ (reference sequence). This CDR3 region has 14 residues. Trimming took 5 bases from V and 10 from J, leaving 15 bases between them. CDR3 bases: TGTGCCAGCAGCCTCACAGGGATGGACTCACCCCTCCACTTT. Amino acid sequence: CASSLTGMDSPLHF.

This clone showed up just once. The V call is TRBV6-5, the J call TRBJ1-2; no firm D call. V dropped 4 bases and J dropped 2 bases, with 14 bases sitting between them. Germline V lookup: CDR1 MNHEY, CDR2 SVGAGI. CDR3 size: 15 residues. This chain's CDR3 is CASSWTGSGNYGYTF. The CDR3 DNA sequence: TGTGCCAGCAGTTGGACGGGATCCGGAAACTATGGCTACACCTTC.

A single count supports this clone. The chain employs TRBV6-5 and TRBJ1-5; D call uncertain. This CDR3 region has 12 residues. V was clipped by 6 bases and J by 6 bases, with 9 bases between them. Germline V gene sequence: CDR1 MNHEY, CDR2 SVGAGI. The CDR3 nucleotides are TGTGCCAGCAGCTGGCTGGGTCAGCCCCAGCATTTT. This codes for CASSWLGQPQHF.

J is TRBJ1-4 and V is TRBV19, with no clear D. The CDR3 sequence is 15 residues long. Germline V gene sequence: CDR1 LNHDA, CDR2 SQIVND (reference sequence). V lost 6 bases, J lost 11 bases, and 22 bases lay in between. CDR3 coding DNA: TGTGCCAGTAGAGCAGAACAGACCTTTCGAGGGAAACTGTTTTTT. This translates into CASRAEQTFRGKLFF.

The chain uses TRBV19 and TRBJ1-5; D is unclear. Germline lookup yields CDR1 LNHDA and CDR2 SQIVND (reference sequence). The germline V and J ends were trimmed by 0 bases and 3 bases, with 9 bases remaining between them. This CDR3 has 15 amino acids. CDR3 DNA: TGTGCCAGTAGTATAGAAAGGGCCCCCAATCAGCCCCAGCATTTT. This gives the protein CASSIERAPNQPQHF.

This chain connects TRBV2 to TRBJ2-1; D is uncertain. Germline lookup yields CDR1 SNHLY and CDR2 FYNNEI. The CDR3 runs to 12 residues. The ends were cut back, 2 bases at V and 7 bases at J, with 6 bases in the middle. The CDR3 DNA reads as TGTGCCAGCAGTGAAAGTGGGAATGAGCAGTTCTTC. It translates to CASSESGNEQFF.

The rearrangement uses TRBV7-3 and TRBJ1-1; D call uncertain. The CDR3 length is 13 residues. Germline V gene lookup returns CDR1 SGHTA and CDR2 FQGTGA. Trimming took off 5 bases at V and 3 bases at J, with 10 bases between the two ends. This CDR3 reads CASSIQRDTEAFF. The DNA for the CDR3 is TGTGCCAGCAGCATACAGAGGGACACTGAAGCTTTCTTT.

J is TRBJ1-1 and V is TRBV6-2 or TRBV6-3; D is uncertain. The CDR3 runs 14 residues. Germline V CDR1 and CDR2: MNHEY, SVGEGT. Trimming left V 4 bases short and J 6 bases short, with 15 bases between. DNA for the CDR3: TGTGCCAGCAGTTCTCCGGACCGGGCGGCTGAAGCTTTCTTT. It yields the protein CASSSPDRAAEAFF.